This TCR beta chain was captured in a study of response to subunit inactivated influenza vaccine. Whole-study results and caveats: Authors suggested each seasonal flu vaccination may recruit only limited numbers of new T cells.

CDR1 SGHVS and CDR2 FNYEAQ come from the germline V gene. V was shortened by 1 base and J by 1 base, with 11 bases between the two germline ends. The CDR3 is made up of 15 amino acids. Each CDR3 protein is one row after TCRdb ran MiXCR on the RT-PCR reads. This table holds over 800,000 distinct CDR3 sequences, around 20% found once. Concerning this clonotype itself: Its antigen is not known.

J is TRBJ2-7 and V is TRBV7-6, with D tentatively TRBD1 or TRBD2 (6 bases each). The sample consisted of PBMCs from blood, taken roughly 5 days after vaccination. The clonotype was recovered from a man between 50 and 59 years old who received an inactivated influenza vaccine. The CDR3 spells CASSLEQGRSYEQYF. The CDR3 DNA is TGTGCCAGCAGCTTAGAGCAGGGGAGGTCCTACGAGCAGTACTTC.